This T cell receptor (beta chain) was retrieved from a study of regulatory T cells in long-lasting Graves disease. Study-wide results and limits: Tissue studied was limited to peripheral blood, excluding thyroid tissue. Persistent cases favored TRBV28, TRBJ1-2 and TRBJ2-5.

V was pared by 3 bases and J by 5 bases, with 0 bases of the junction left unmatched. Looked up from germline, CDR1 is SQVTM and CDR2 is ANQGSEA. The CDR3 loop spans 12 amino acids. Construction of the TCR beta libraries employed iRepertoire HTBI primers in conjunction with Arm-PCR of CDR3 regions. TCRdb passed the multiplex PCR reads through MiXCR, listing each CDR3 protein once. The data contain 650,000 to 700,000 distinct CDR3 sequences, 25% to 30% of them seen just once; the ten biggest clones take up around 40%. Regarding time point: persistent/refractory GD, antithyroid drugs over 5 years with positive TRAb. Extracted RNA from PBMCs served as the source of the TCR library. The authors diagnosed Graves' disease using American Thyroid Association guidelines. This clonotype was counted between two and nine times. Its matching antigen is unknown.

This TCR was recovered from a female donor with Graves disease. Specimen: peripheral blood mononuclear cells (PBMCs), collected when the disease was refractory, from a patient treated with antithyroid drugs. The V and J genes are TRBV29-1 and TRBJ1-2; 10 bases align to TRBD1. The CDR3 protein is CSVEDRGYGYTF. The CDR3 coding sequence is TGCAGCGTTGAGGACAGGGGGTATGGCTACACCTTC.